Each of the 29 T cell receptor beta chains below was sequenced from the same sample in a study of persistence of HIV-infected CD4 T cells. The immunoSEQ assay was version 4, run in survey mode. Produced via immunoSEQ multiplex PCR; TCRdb's table is partial and in-frame only. The table shows 25,000 to 40,000 clones, with 82% occurring only once. Their target antigens are unknown. Overlapping HIV-1 Gag 15-mer peptides at 1 ug per peptide per mL were used. Memory cells lacking CD40L and CD69 with high CD45RO were sorted. Sequencing used CD4+ T cells sorted from PBMCs after approximately 18-hour stimulation, obtained from a patient who received antiretroviral therapy. Every receptor here comes from an adult woman with HIV who was CMV-seropositive.

The CDR3 DNA sequence: TGTGCCAGCAGTCAGAACAGGGCCCCCACCGGGTTCGAGCAGTACTTC. Residues: CASSQNRAPTGFEQYF. The chain employs TRBV6-6 and TRBJ2-7; TRBD1 might be the D (6 bases). CDR1 MNHNY and CDR2 SVGAGI come from the germline V gene (reference sequence). The V gene lost 5 bases and the J gene lost 6 bases, with 23 bases spanning the gap. This CDR3 is 16 amino acids long.

The CDR3 coding sequence is TGCGCCAGCAGCTCCAAGTACAGGGATGCCTATGGCTACACCTTC. Translating gives CASSSKYRDAYGYTF. The genes are TRBV5-1 and TRBJ1-2; D perhaps matches TRBD1 (6 bases). Per the germline V gene, CDR1 is SGHRS and CDR2 is YFSETQ. V lost 3 bases and J 4 bases, leaving 16 bases between the germline ends. The CDR3 length is 15 residues.

This rearrangement joins TRBV30 to TRBJ2-7, with D possibly TRBD1 on 6 matching bases. The CDR3 has 13 residues. Germline V gene data show CDR1 as GTSNPN and CDR2 as SVGIG (reference sequence). V lost 3 bases and J 5 bases, leaving 14 bases between the germline ends. The CDR3, as DNA: TGTGCCTGGAGAAGGCAGGGGATAGACGAGCAGTACTTC. This encodes CAWRRQGIDEQYF. Together with reference TRBV30 and TRBJ2-7, the CDR3 gives the full variable domain: SQTIHQWPATLVQPVGSPLSLECTVEGTSNPNLYWYRQAAGRGLQLLFYSVGIGQISSEVPQNLSASRPQDRQFILSSKKLLLSDSGFYLCAWRRQGIDEQYFGPGTRLTVT.

The chain links TRBV11-3 to TRBJ1-1, with D unclear. V gave up 2 bases and J gave up 4 bases, with 5 bases separating them. CDR3 length: 12 residues. CDR1 SGHNT and CDR2 YENEEA come from the germline V gene. The CDR3 nucleotides read TGTGCCAGCAGCTTACGGGTCACTGAAGCTTTCTTT. It is translated as CASSLRVTEAFF.

This chain joins TRBV29-1 and TRBJ1-1; perhaps TRBD1 as D (5 bases). The germline V gene encodes CDR1 SQVTM and CDR2 ANQGSEA. Between the trimmed V and J ends, which lost 5 bases and 4 bases, there was a span of 14 bases. The CDR3 is 13 residues long. CDR3 sequence: CSVHPLGPTEAFF. As DNA, the CDR3 is TGCAGCGTTCACCCCCTGGGGCCCACTGAAGCTTTCTTT.

This clone showed up just once. The chain combines TRBV7-3 with TRBJ1-3; 8 bases align to TRBD1. This CDR3 is built from 14 residues. The V segment lost 5 bases and the J segment 3 bases; nucleotides outside the gene matches: 3. Germline V gene data show CDR1 as SGHTA and CDR2 as FQGTGA. The CDR3 region is CASSPDRDGNTIYF. For the CDR3, the DNA is TGTGCCAGCAGCCCGGACAGGGATGGAAACACCATATATTTT.

CDR3 nucleotides: TGCGCCAGCAGCCCCGGGCTCGCGACTAGCGGGACAGATACGCAGTATTTT. Encoded protein: CASSPGLATSGTDTQYF. This chain joins TRBV5-1 and TRBJ2-3, with 10 bases identical to TRBD2. This CDR3 has 17 residues. The V gene end was trimmed by 4 bases and the J gene end by 3 bases; junction bases not matched to a gene: 11. CDR1 and CDR2 (germline): SGHRS, YFSETQ.

The J gene is TRBJ1-6, the V gene TRBV6-6; D might be TRBD1 (6 bases). V was clipped by 0 bases and J by 4 bases, with 10 bases between them. The length of the CDR3 is 16 residues. Germline-derived CDR1 and CDR2 are MNHNY and SVGAGI (reference sequence). The CDR3 coding sequence is TGTGCCAGCAGTTACTCGAACACAGGGTATAATTCACCCCTCCACTTT. It translates to CASSYSNTGYNSPLHF.

The chain combines TRBV5-1 with TRBJ2-3, with TRBD2 as a possible D gene (6 bases). V dropped 0 bases and J dropped 4 bases, with 15 bases sitting between them. The CDR3 length is 16 residues. Per germline, CDR1 SGHRS and CDR2 YFSETQ. CDR3 in amino acids: CASSLEGLTRSDTQYF. The CDR3 DNA is TGCGCCAGCAGCTTGGAGGGACTGACTAGGTCAGATACGCAGTATTTT. Full variable domain (missing parts from reference TRBV5-1 and TRBJ2-3): KAGVTQTPRYLIKTRGQQVTLSCSPISGHRSVSWYQQTPGQGLQFLFEYFSETQRNKGNFPGRFSGRQFSNSRSEMNVSTLELGDSALYLCASSLEGLTRSDTQYFGPGTRLTVL.

This clone was counted a single time. The chain couples TRBV28 to TRBJ1-5; D is uncertain. The CDR3 length is 12 residues. The germline gives CDR1 MDHEN, CDR2 SYDVKM. V dropped 2 bases and J dropped 8 bases, with 7 bases sitting between them. The CDR3 loop is CASSLGQEPQHF. DNA for the CDR3: TGTGCCAGCAGTTTAGGTCAGGAGCCCCAGCATTTT.

The CDR3 loop reads CASSLGGTGSNSPLHF. The CDR3 DNA reads as TGTGCCAGCAGCTTAGGGGGGACAGGCTCTAATTCACCCCTCCACTTT. The rearrangement joins TRBV7-8 to TRBJ1-6, with 8 bases identical to TRBD1. The germline gives CDR1 SGHVS, CDR2 FQNEAQ. CDR3 length: 16 amino acids. The junction had 5 bases not matched to a gene; V was cut back by 1 base and J by 6 bases.

This chain connects TRBV20-1 to TRBJ1-2; tentative D call: TRBD1 (5 bases). Trimming shortened V by 3 bases and J by 4 bases, and 18 bases separated the two germline ends. This CDR3 region has 15 residues. CDR1 DFQATT and CDR2 SNEGSKA come from the germline V gene (reference sequence). The CDR3 loop reads CSASIGAVNGYGYTF. CDR3 in DNA: TGCAGTGCTAGTATCGGGGCCGTTAATGGCTATGGCTACACCTTC.

The J gene is TRBJ1-1, the V gene TRBV12-5; D is unresolved. V dropped 2 bases and J dropped 0 bases, with 10 bases sitting between them. Germline CDR1 is LGHNT and CDR2 is FRNRAP. The CDR3 contains 15 residues. The CDR3 sequence: CASGLNSLMNTEAFF. The CDR3 nucleotides are TGTGCTAGTGGTTTGAACAGCCTCATGAACACTGAAGCTTTCTTT.

This sequence joins TRBV5-8 and TRBJ1-4; a possible D gene is TRBD1 (5 bases). V was cut by 0 bases and J by 5 bases, with 11 bases left in between. Germline CDR1 is SGHTS and CDR2 is YDEGEE. There are 15 residues in the CDR3. CDR3 protein: CASSLAGLSNEKLFF. CDR3 DNA: TGTGCCAGCAGCTTGGCGGGGCTGAGCAATGAAAAACTGTTTTTT.

This clone came up a few times. V usage is TRBV19 and J usage is TRBJ2-4, with 11 bases that match TRBD2. Germline V gene data show CDR1 as LNHDA and CDR2 as SQIVND (reference sequence). J was trimmed by 4 bases and V by 5 bases; bases with no gene match: 4. The CDR3 length is 15 residues. The chain's CDR3 is CASSLRLAGKNIQYF. As DNA, the CDR3 is TGTGCCAGTAGTCTTCGACTAGCGGGAAAAAACATTCAGTACTTC.

V usage is TRBV2 and J usage is TRBJ1-5, with TRBD1 as a possible D gene (6 bases). V shed 6 bases and J shed 4 bases, with 13 bases lying between them. Germline CDR1 SNHLY, CDR2 FYNNEI. The CDR3 totals 14 residues. CDR3 DNA: TGTGCCAGCAGAAAGGGGGACATTAATCAGCCCCAGCATTTT. Translating gives CASRKGDINQPQHF.

The chain carries TRBV7-2 and TRBJ2-7; D unclear. Trimming shortened V by 5 bases and J by 3 bases, and 14 bases separated the two germline ends. The CDR3 covers 14 residues. Germline lookup yields CDR1 SGHTA and CDR2 FQGNSA. The CDR3: CASSPRAGYYEQYF. CDR3 DNA sequence: TGTGCCAGCAGCCCACGGGCAGGCTACTACGAGCAGTACTTC.

V is TRBV29-1 and J is TRBJ1-4; perhaps TRBD1 as D (6 bases). This CDR3 has 14 residues. Germline-derived CDR1 and CDR2 are SQVTM and ANQGSEA. V was trimmed by 6 bases and J by 4 bases, leaving 15 bases between them. The chain's CDR3 is CSVLPQGSNEKLFF. DNA of the CDR3: TGCAGCGTCCTGCCCCAGGGGAGTAATGAAAAACTGTTTTTT.

This clone has just one count. The chain employs TRBV5-1 and TRBJ1-2; 10 positions match TRBD1. The CDR3 is 15 amino acids. CDR1 is SGHRS, CDR2 YFSETQ, per germline. V lost 6 bases to trimming and J lost 8 bases; unmatched junction nucleotides: 13. CDR3 in amino acids: CASIPGPGQGKGYTF. The CDR3 DNA reads TGCGCCAGCATCCCTGGGCCGGGACAGGGGAAAGGCTACACCTTC.

This clone has a single count. The same CDR3 is also encoded by other DNA sequences in this sample. The gene calls are TRBV18 and TRBJ1-2; D uncertain. The CDR3 totals 13 residues. Germline V lookup: CDR1 KGHSH, CDR2 LQKENI. V lost 1 base to trimming and J lost 7 bases, with 10 bases between them. The CDR3 reads CASSPRAGGGYTF. The DNA of the CDR3 is TGTGCCAGCTCACCACGAGCTGGTGGTGGCTACACCTTC.

V gene TRBV12-3 or TRBV12-4 combines with J gene TRBJ2-2; D is ambiguous. Trimming pared 6 bases from V and 4 bases from J, leaving 6 bases between. The CDR3 is made up of 12 amino acids. CDR3 loop: CASRILTGELFF. The CDR3 coding sequence is TGTGCCAGCAGAATACTCACCGGGGAGCTGTTTTTT.

The count of this clone is one. The rearrangement links TRBV3-1 (or the pseudogene TRBV3-2) to TRBJ2-5, with TRBD2 matching 8 bases. Germline values: CDR1 LGHDT, CDR2 YNNKEL (reference sequence). This CDR3 is built from 13 residues. The junction had 4 bases not matched to a gene; V was cut back by 5 bases and J by 5 bases. CDR3 nucleotides: TGTGCCAGCAGCTGGACTAGCAGGGAGACCCAGTACTTC. It codes for CASSWTSRETQYF.

V and J are TRBV6-5 and TRBJ1-2; possible D gene TRBD1, 6 bases. Germline V gene sequence: CDR1 MNHEY, CDR2 SVGAGI. The CDR3 totals 13 residues. V was trimmed by 6 bases and J by 6 bases, leaving 14 bases between them. CDR3 protein: CASRRTAKNGYTF. CDR3 bases: TGTGCCAGCAGACGGACAGCCAAGAATGGCTACACCTTC.

This chain links TRBV5-1 with TRBJ1-6, with D perhaps matching TRBD1 (5 bases). V lost 4 bases and J 0 bases, leaving 17 bases between the germline ends. CDR1 is SGHRS and CDR2 is YFSETQ in the germline V gene. The CDR3 is 18 amino acids. CDR3: CASSRGDGPSSYNSPLHF. CDR3 DNA sequence: TGCGCCAGCAGCCGAGGGGACGGACCTAGCTCCTATAATTCACCCCTCCACTTT.

The rearrangement links TRBV5-1 to TRBJ2-7; 9 positions agree with TRBD1. The germline V gene encodes CDR1 SGHRS and CDR2 YFSETQ. V lost 7 bases to trimming and J lost 7 bases; unmatched junction nucleotides: 18. There are 16 residues in the CDR3. In nucleotides, the CDR3 is TGCGCCAGCGGTCGGACAGGGGACCCGATTGAGGGGGAGCAGTACTTC. This sequence encodes CASGRTGDPIEGEQYF. Full variable domain (remainder filled in from reference TRBV5-1 and TRBJ2-7): KAGVTQTPRYLIKTRGQQVTLSCSPISGHRSVSWYQQTPGQGLQFLFEYFSETQRNKGNFPGRFSGRQFSNSRSEMNVSTLELGDSALYLCASGRTGDPIEGEQYFGPGTRLTVT.

The chain combines TRBV3-1 (or the pseudogene TRBV3-2) with TRBJ1-2; D call uncertain. V lost 0 bases, J lost 5 bases, and 10 bases lay in between. The CDR3 spans 14 residues. The germline CDR1 and CDR2 sequences are LGHDT and YNNKEL (reference sequence). DNA of the CDR3: TGTGCCAGCAGCCAAGATAATCTGGGGTATGGCTACACCTTC. Translating gives CASSQDNLGYGYTF.

CDR3 region: CASSIRRGGSNQPQHF. CDR3 nucleotides: TGTGCCAGTAGTATCCGAAGGGGGGGAAGCAATCAGCCCCAGCATTTT. The chain has TRBV19 and TRBJ1-5, with D possibly TRBD1 on 6 matching bases. Deletions cut 3 bases from V and 1 base from J, with 13 bases between. Germline-derived CDR1 and CDR2 are LNHDA and SQIVND (reference sequence). The CDR3 sequence is 16 residues long.

The chain links TRBV5-1 to TRBJ2-3; D gene uncertain. V was pared by 0 bases and J by 2 bases, with 16 bases between. The CDR3 has 17 amino acids. Looked up from germline, CDR1 is SGHRS and CDR2 is YFSETQ. This chain's CDR3 is CASSLGLTPNPTDTQYF. CDR3 bases: TGCGCCAGCAGCTTGGGACTTACCCCCAACCCCACAGATACGCAGTATTTT.

The rearrangement uses TRBV29-1 and TRBJ2-7; 11 nucleotides match TRBD2. This CDR3 comprises 14 residues. Germline V CDR1 and CDR2: SQVTM, ANQGSEA. After removal of 7 bases from V and 2 bases from J, the junction contained 7 bases not matched to a gene. The CDR3 region is CSAASGRYPYEQYF. CDR3 in DNA: TGCAGCGCTGCTAGCGGGAGGTATCCCTACGAGCAGTACTTC.